A selection of T cell receptor beta chains follows, all from one sample in a study of T cells after posttransplantation cyclophosphamide. Only in-frame clones appear in the TCRdb table, and some are missing; sequencing was by immunoSEQ multiplex PCR. The sample shows 25,000 to 35,000 clones, about 90% of them seen only once. Sequencing was performed on PBMCs. The receptors originated from a woman aged 40 to 50 with a blood cancer, CMV-positive, and with a related stem cell donor. Each CDR3 is given with its conserved first and last residue. A D gene is named only where the DNA matches it firmly. Size is stated for part of the rows, as once, few or many counts, or as a class when the clone is expanded.

clone size,J gene,D gene,V gene,CDR3 DNA,CDR3 protein
-,TRBJ1-5,-,TRBV28,TGTGCCAGCAGTTATAACCCATTTTGGGGGGATAGCAATCAGCCCCAGCATTTT,CASSYNPFWGDSNQPQHF
-,TRBJ2-5,TRBD1,TRBV25-1,TGTGCCAGCAGTGAATGGGCAGGGGGCCGGGAGACCCAGTACTTC,CASSEWAGGRETQYF
-,TRBJ1-2,TRBD1,TRBV6-1,TGTGCCACTACTACAGGGGAGGTCAACTATGGCTACACCTTC,CATTTGEVNYGYTF
once,TRBJ2-1,-,TRBV13,TGTGCCAGCAGCTCAGGGGGAGGGTGCTTCTTC,CASSSGGGCFF
few,TRBJ2-5,-,TRBV4-1,TGCGCCAGCAGCTCCGTCGCCTCCAAGGGCAGGGGAGATGAGACCCAGTACTTC,CASSSVASKGRGDETQYF
-,TRBJ1-2,-,TRBV4-3,TGCGCCAGCAGCCAAGCGGTCGGAGTTAACTATGGCTACACCTTC,CASSQAVGVNYGYTF
-,TRBJ2-7,TRBD1,TRBV5-4,TGTGCCAGCAGCTTTACAGGGACAGCCTACGAGCAGTACTTC,CASSFTGTAYEQYF
-,TRBJ1-2,-,TRBV2,TGTGCCAGCGTAACGACCTGGGGGGATGGCTACACCTTC,CASVTTWGDGYTF
-,TRBJ2-1,TRBD1,TRBV9,TGTGCCAGCAGCCCCTCTTGGGGACAGGCGCAATTGGAGCAGTTCTTC,CASSPSWGQAQLEQFF
-,TRBJ2-3,TRBD1,TRBV6-6,TGTGCCAGCAGTCACTATTGGACAGGGGGCGCCGATACGCAGTATTTT,CASSHYWTGGADTQYF
-,TRBJ1-3,-,TRBV27,TGTGCCAGCAGCATAGCTGATGCTTCTGGAAACACCATATATTTT,CASSIADASGNTIYF
-,TRBJ2-7,-,TRBV11-3,TGTGCCAGCAGCCCAAGGGGGACCGGGGAGAACGAGCAGTACTTC,CASSPRGTGENEQYF
-,TRBJ1-3,-,TRBV5-1,TGCGCCAGCAGCGGGGGACTCTCTGGAAACACCATATATTTT,CASSGGLSGNTIYF
-,TRBJ1-2,TRBD1,TRBV5-1,TGCGCCAGCAGCTTGGGAACCACAGGGGGCCACTATGGCTACACCTTC,CASSLGTTGGHYGYTF
-,TRBJ1-4,-,TRBV5-8,TGTGCCAGCAGCTCGTTGGAGGGGGGGCCTAATGAAAAACTGTTTTTT,CASSSLEGGPNEKLFF
-,TRBJ1-5,-,TRBV11-2,TGTGCCAGCAGCTTATACAGGGATCAGCCCCAGCATTTT,CASSLYRDQPQHF
-,TRBJ1-4,-,TRBV2,TGTGCCAGCCGGCTAGTGGACAGCTGGAATGAAAAACTGTTTTTT,CASRLVDSWNEKLFF
-,TRBJ2-1,TRBD2,TRBV4-2,TGTGCCAGCAGCAGCCGGGACTACGGGAATGAGCAGTTCTTC,CASSSRDYGNEQFF
-,TRBJ1-6,TRBD1,TRBV19,TGTGCCAGTAACGTACAGGGGGGCAATTCACCCCTCCACTTT,CASNVQGGNSPLHF
-,TRBJ1-4,TRBD1,TRBV6-5,TGTGCCAGCAGTTACACGACAGGGGAAGATGAAAAACTGTTTTTT,CASSYTTGEDEKLFF
-,TRBJ1-4,TRBD1,TRBV4-2,TGTGCCAGCAGTAGACAGGGAGGTGAAAAACTGTTTTTT,CASSRQGGEKLFF
-,TRBJ2-2,TRBD2,TRBV29-1,TGCAGCGTTGCGGGGGCTAGCGGGGGCTCGGGCGGGGAGCTGTTTTTT,CSVAGASGGSGGELFF
-,TRBJ2-6,-,TRBV18,TGTGCCAGCTCACCAAGGAGGGGCTCTGGGGCCAACGTCCTGACTTTC,CASSPRRGSGANVLTF
-,TRBJ1-5,-,TRBV6-1,TGTGCCAGCTCGGCCGGGGGCAATCAGCCCCAGCATTTT,CASSAGGNQPQHF
-,TRBJ2-1,-,TRBV14,TGTGCCAGCAGCCTCGATGGTGCCAGAAATGAGCAGTTCTTC,CASSLDGARNEQFF
-,TRBJ1-2,-,TRBV5-8,TGTGCCAGCAGCTTGGAGGCTACCAGGGGCTATGGCTACACCTTC,CASSLEATRGYGYTF
-,TRBJ1-2,-,TRBV4-2,TGTGCCAGCAGCCATTCCGGGACATATGGCTACACCTTC,CASSHSGTYGYTF
-,TRBJ1-6,-,TRBV5-6,TGTGCCAGCAGCTTGGAAGCCGGCGGCCTGAGAAGTTCACCCCTCCACTTT,CASSLEAGGLRSSPLHF
-,TRBJ2-1,TRBD1,TRBV7-2,TGTGCCAGCAGTAGGCTGGGACAGAACTACAATGAGCAGTTCTTC,CASSRLGQNYNEQFF
few,TRBJ1-1,TRBD1,TRBV2,TGTGCCAGCGGAGCGGGACAGGACCCGAACACTGAAGCTTTCTTT,CASGAGQDPNTEAFF
-,TRBJ1-4,-,TRBV5-1,TGCGCCAGCAGCTTTAGCAGGGCGGATGAAAAACTGTTTTTT,CASSFSRADEKLFF
-,TRBJ2-7,-,TRBV28,TGTGCCAGCAGTTTAGAGGGTTATGGATACGAGCAGTACTTC,CASSLEGYGYEQYF
few,TRBJ1-1,-,TRBV19,TGTGCCAGTAGACCGTACAGCATGAACACTGAAGCTTTCTTT,CASRPYSMNTEAFF
-,TRBJ1-5,TRBD1,TRBV12-5,TGTGCTAGTGGTTTGGTCCTGGGACAGCGCGATCAGCCCCAGCATTTT,CASGLVLGQRDQPQHF
-,TRBJ2-5,TRBD1,TRBV4-2,TGTGCCAGCAGCCAAGATAGGGGACAGGGGAGTCAGACCCAGTACTTC,CASSQDRGQGSQTQYF
-,TRBJ1-1,TRBD1,TRBV7-9,TGTGCCAGCAGCTCCCCGGGACAGTTATCACTGAACACTGAAGCTTTCTTT,CASSSPGQLSLNTEAFF
-,TRBJ1-1,TRBD1,TRBV11-2,TGTGCCAGCAGACTAGGGGGCATGAACACTGAAGCTTTCTTT,CASRLGGMNTEAFF
-,TRBJ2-3,TRBD1,TRBV19,TGTGCCAGTAGGGGGACAGGGGTGGCTACGCAGTATTTT,CASRGTGVATQYF
-,TRBJ2-3,TRBD1,TRBV2,TGTGCCAGCGGTAAGGACAGGAGCACAGATACGCAGTATTTT,CASGKDRSTDTQYF
-,TRBJ2-1,-,TRBV11-2,TGTGCCAGCAGCTTAGATCCCCTGGGGGGGGCCAACTCCTACAATGAGCAGTTCTTC,CASSLDPLGGANSYNEQFF
-,TRBJ1-1,-,TRBV5-8,TGTGCCAGCAGCTTGGGGGCGTCTGGAAACACTGAAGCTTTCTTT,CASSLGASGNTEAFF
-,TRBJ1-2,-,TRBV6-5,TGTGCCAGCAGTTACGACGGGATCTATGGCTACACCTTC,CASSYDGIYGYTF
-,TRBJ2-7,-,TRBV7-9,TGTGCCAGCAGCTTAGTCGTGTACGAGCAGTACTTC,CASSLVVYEQYF
-,TRBJ2-7,-,TRBV28,TGTGCCAGCAGTTTAGCTAGTCCCTACGAGCAGTACTTC,CASSLASPYEQYF
-,TRBJ1-5,TRBD1,TRBV28,TGTGCCAGCAGTTTCCGGGACAGGGGAAATCAGCCCCAGCATTTT,CASSFRDRGNQPQHF
-,TRBJ2-3,-,TRBV6-1,TGTGCCAGCAGTTTGCGGGGTTCAGGGGATACGCAGTATTTT,CASSLRGSGDTQYF
-,TRBJ1-4,-,TRBV28,TGTGCCACCACCGACAGCCTCACTAATGAAAAACTGTTTTTT,CATTDSLTNEKLFF
-,TRBJ1-1,TRBD1,TRBV5-1,TGCGCCAGCAGCTTCTCCGGGACAGGGGACACTGAAGCTTTCTTT,CASSFSGTGDTEAFF
few,TRBJ1-2,TRBD1,TRBV27,TGTGCCAGCAGTTTGGACAGGGGGCATGGCTACACCTTC,CASSLDRGHGYTF
-,TRBJ1-1,-,TRBV7-3,TGTGCCAGCAGCTCGCAAGCGAACACTGAAGCTTTCTTT,CASSSQANTEAFF
-,TRBJ2-6,TRBD1,TRBV2,TGTGCCAGCAGTGTATCCGGGACAGGGGCTAACTCTGGGGCCAACGTCCTGACTTTC,CASSVSGTGANSGANVLTF
-,TRBJ1-5,TRBD1,TRBV6-1,TGTGCCAGCAGTGGAGACAGGGGTGGTCAGCCCCAGCATTTT,CASSGDRGGQPQHF
-,TRBJ1-6,-,TRBV2,TGTGCCAGCAGTATAGGTGTTGAGGTAAATTCACCCCTCCACTTT,CASSIGVEVNSPLHF
-,TRBJ2-2,TRBD2,TRBV19,TGTGCCAGTAGTCGGGGGGCCGGGGAGCTGTTTTTT,CASSRGAGELFF
once,TRBJ1-6,-,TRBV5-1,TGCGCCAGCAGCTTGGGAGCAGGGCTGGATCCACCCCTCCACTTT,CASSLGAGLDPPLHF
-,TRBJ1-5,-,TRBV2,TGTGCCAGCAGTGGGGGAAGGGGAAGGAATCAGCCCCAGCATTTT,CASSGGRGRNQPQHF